This T cell receptor (beta chain) emerged from a study of beta chain features in type 1 diabetes. Whole-study findings and limits: Any HLA-type effect on TCRB rearrangement remained unresolved here. PCR might favor shorter templates, equally in patients and controls. In every one of the four CD4+ subsets, TCRB CDR3s were moderately but significantly shorter in Type 1 diabetes patients.

The collection from each donor was one heparinised blood draw averaging roughly 0.12 L. CD4+ cells of the naive, central memory, regulatory and stem cell-like memory types were sorted via CD45RO/CCR7/CD25/CD127/CD95/CD27. As concerns this clone: The antigen remains undetermined.

Of the isolated RNA, all was reverse transcribed, and so the sequenced material was expressed TCRB transcripts. The method was immunoSEQ multiplex PCR; TCRdb's version includes in-frame clones alone and lacks a portion of them. The sample holds 600,000 to 700,000 clones, 10% to 15% seen once. The TCR sequence derives from a man between 18 and 35 years old with type 1 diabetes. The specimen sequenced was naive CD4+ T cells from blood.

The CDR3 bases are TGTGCCAGCACCCCGGGCTATGGCTACACCTTC. Its protein product is CASTPGYGYTF. The gene calls are TRBV6-5 and TRBJ1-2; D gene ambiguous. V was cut by 7 bases and J by 4 bases, with 7 bases left in between. The CDR3 is 11 amino acids. CDR1 and CDR2 from the germline V gene are MNHEY and SVGAGI.